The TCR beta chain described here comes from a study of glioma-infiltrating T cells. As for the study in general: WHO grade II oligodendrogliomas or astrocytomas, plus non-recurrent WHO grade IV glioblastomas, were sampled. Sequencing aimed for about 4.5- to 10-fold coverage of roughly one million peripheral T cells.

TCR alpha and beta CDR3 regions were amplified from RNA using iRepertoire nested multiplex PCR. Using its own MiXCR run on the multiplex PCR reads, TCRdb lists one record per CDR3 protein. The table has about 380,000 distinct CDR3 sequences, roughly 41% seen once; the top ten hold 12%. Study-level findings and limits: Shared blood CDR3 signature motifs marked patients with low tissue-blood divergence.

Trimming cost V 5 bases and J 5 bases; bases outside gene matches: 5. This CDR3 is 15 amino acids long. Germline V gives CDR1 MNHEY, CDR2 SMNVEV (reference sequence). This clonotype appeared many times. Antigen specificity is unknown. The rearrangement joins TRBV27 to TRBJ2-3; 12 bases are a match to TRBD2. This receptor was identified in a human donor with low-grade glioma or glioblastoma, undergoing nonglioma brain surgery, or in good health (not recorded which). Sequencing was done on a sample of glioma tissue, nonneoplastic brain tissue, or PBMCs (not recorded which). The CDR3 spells CASSLAGGPLDTQYF. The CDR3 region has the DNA TGTGCCAGCAGTCTAGCGGGAGGGCCGTTAGATACGCAGTATTTT.